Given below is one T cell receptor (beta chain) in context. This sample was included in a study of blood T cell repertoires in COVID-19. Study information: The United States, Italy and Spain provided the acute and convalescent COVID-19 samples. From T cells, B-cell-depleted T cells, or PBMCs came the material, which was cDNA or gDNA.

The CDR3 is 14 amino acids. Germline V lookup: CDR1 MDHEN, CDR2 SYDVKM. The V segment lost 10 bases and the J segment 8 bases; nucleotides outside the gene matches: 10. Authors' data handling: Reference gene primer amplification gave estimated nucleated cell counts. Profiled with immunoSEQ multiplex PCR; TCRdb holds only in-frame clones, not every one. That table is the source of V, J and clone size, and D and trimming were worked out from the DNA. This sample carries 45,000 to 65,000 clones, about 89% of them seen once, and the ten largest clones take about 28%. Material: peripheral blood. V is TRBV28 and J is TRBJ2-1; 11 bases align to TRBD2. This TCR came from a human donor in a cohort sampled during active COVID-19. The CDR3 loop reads CATYSGGAFHEQFF. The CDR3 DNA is TGTGCCACCTATAGCGGGGGGGCCTTCCATGAGCAGTTCTTC.